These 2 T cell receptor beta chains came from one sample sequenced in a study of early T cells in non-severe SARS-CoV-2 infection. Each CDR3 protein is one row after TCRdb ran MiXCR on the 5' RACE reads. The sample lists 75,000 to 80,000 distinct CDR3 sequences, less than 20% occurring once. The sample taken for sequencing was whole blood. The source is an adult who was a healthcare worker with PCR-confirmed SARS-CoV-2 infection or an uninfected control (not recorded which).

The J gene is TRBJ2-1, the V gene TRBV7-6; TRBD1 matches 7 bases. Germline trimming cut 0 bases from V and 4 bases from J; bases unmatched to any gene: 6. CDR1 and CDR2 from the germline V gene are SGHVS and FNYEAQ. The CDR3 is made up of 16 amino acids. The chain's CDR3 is CASSLAAGGHYNEQFF. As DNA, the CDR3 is TGTGCCAGCAGCTTAGCTGCAGGGGGTCATTACAATGAGCAGTTCTTC.

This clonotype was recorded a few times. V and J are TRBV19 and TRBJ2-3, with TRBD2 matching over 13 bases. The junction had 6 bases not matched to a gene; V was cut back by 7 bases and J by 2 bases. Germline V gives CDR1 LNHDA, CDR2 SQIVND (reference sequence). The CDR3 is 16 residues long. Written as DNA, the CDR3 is TGTGCCAGTACCCTTGGGACTAGCGGGAACACAGATACGCAGTATTTT. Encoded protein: CASTLGTSGNTDTQYF.